The T cell receptor beta chain under discussion was sequenced for a study of control samples from healthy donors and cancer patients. Assay: immunoSEQ multiplex PCR; the TCRdb copy retains only in-frame clones and omits some. This table holds 70,000 to 75,000 clones, roughly 87% found once. V lost 8 bases, J lost 2 bases, and 10 bases lay in between. CDR1 and CDR2 (germline): LNHDA, SQIVND (reference sequence). The CDR3 runs 13 residues. The rearrangement joins TRBV19 to TRBJ2-1; TRBD1 is a possible D gene (6 bases). This TCR derives from a woman between 45 and 60 years old in good health. The sequenced sample consisted of blood. CDR3 nucleotide sequence: TGTGCCAGTCAGCAGGGGCCCTACAATGAGCAGTTCTTC. It encodes CASQQGPYNEQFF.